This entry features one TCR beta chain sequence. The antigen is undetermined. This specimen belongs to a study of cytomegalovirus exposure and HLA in healthy donors. 13 Jbeta primers and 60 Vbeta primers were used for the PCR. Profiled with immunoSEQ multiplex PCR; TCRdb holds only in-frame clones, not every one. The sample lists around 110,000 clones; around 86% were seen once. Study-wide results and caveats: Many donors carried some public TCRs, although rarity characterized most TCR sequences.

The V gene's germline CDR1 is SGHRS and CDR2 YFSETQ. The CDR3 sequence is 13 residues long. Trimming cost V 4 bases and J 1 base; bases outside gene matches: 2. The rearrangement joins TRBV5-1 to TRBJ2-7; TRBD1 matches at 7 bases. The source is a man aged 30-40 years in good health and CMV-seronegative. Sequencing used PBMCs. This CDR3 reads CASSMGQSYEQYF. The CDR3 DNA is TGCGCCAGCAGCATGGGACAGTCCTACGAGCAGTACTTC.